The next 18 T cell receptor beta chains were all read from a single sample in a study of blood T cell repertoires in COVID-19. Sequenced by immunoSEQ multiplex PCR; TCRdb stores in-frame clones only, minus some. Counted here are about 220,000 clones, about 86% occurring once; the ten biggest clones make up about 1.3%. Specimen: PBMCs or T cells enriched from blood (not recorded which). These receptors all come from a woman aged 40 to 50 with acute COVID-19.

The V call is TRBV5-1, the J call TRBJ2-7; D remains unclear. The CDR3 extends over 14 amino acids. In germline, CDR1 is SGHRS, CDR2 YFSETQ. The V gene lost 4 bases and the J gene lost 0 bases, with 11 bases spanning the gap. Here the CDR3 DNA reads TGCGCCAGCAGCCTTGAACTAAGCTCCTACGAGCAGTACTTC. Its protein product is CASSLELSSYEQYF.

The gene calls are TRBV4-3 and TRBJ2-5, with D perhaps TRBD2 (7 bases). Between the trimmed V and J ends, which lost 0 bases and 1 base, there was a span of 15 bases. This CDR3 region has 17 residues. The germline V gene encodes CDR1 LGHNA and CDR2 YSLEER. The CDR3 bases are TGCGCCAGCAGCCAAGATGCGAGGGGGGGCCCCCAAGAGACCCAGTACTTC. Translation: CASSQDARGGPQETQYF.

This sequence joins TRBV7-9 and TRBJ2-1; 10 bases line up with TRBD2. The CDR3 contains 15 residues. From germline, CDR1 is SEHNR and CDR2 FQNEAQ (reference sequence). The V and J ends lost 2 bases and 7 bases, in that order; junction bases with no gene match: 5. CDR3 DNA: TGTGCCAGCAGCTTAAGGGCTAGCGGGGGTAATGAGCAGTTCTTC. Translation: CASSLRASGGNEQFF.

This sequence joins TRBV2 and TRBJ2-7; 7 bases line up with TRBD1. V trimming: 1 base; J trimming: 2 bases; junction bases outside the gene matches: 5. The CDR3 is made up of 15 amino acids. CDR1 and CDR2 from the germline V gene are SNHLY and FYNNEI. Here the CDR3 reads CASSEEGQGAYEQYF. CDR3 sequence (DNA): TGTGCCAGCAGTGAAGAAGGGCAGGGGGCCTACGAGCAGTACTTC.

The V call is TRBV5-1, the J call TRBJ2-2; 9 positions agree with TRBD1. Unmatched junction bases numbered 12, after V lost 3 bases and J lost 6 bases. The germline V gene encodes CDR1 SGHRS and CDR2 YFSETQ. The CDR3 sequence is 17 residues long. The CDR3 region has the DNA TGCGCCAGCAGCTCCACCTCGGGACAGGGAACCCCCGGGGAGCTGTTTTTT. It translates to CASSSTSGQGTPGELFF.

This clone came up a few times. The chain uses TRBV5-4 and TRBJ1-2; D might be TRBD1 (5 bases). Deletions cut 6 bases from V and 8 bases from J, with 23 bases between. The CDR3 runs to 15 residues. From germline, CDR1 is SGHNT and CDR2 YYREEE (reference sequence). The CDR3 sequence is CASTFVQGGKGGYTF. The CDR3 nucleotides read TGTGCCAGCACCTTCGTCCAGGGCGGAAAGGGGGGCTACACCTTC. Filled out from reference TRBV5-4 and TRBJ1-2, the complete variable domain reads ETGVTQSPTHLIKTRGQQVTLRCSSQSGHNTVSWYQQALGQGPQFIFQYYREEENGRGNFPPRFSGLQFPNYSSELNVNALELDDSALYLCASTFVQGGKGGYTFGSGTRLTVV.

V gene TRBV9 combines with J gene TRBJ2-3, with a tentative D call TRBD2 (6 bases). The CDR3 is 17 amino acids. Trimming removed 4 bases from V and 2 bases from J, with 20 bases in between. Germline loops: CDR1 SGDLS, CDR2 YYNGEE. The CDR3 sequence: CASSRQVSRGNTDTQYF. The CDR3 nucleotides read TGTGCCAGCAGCCGCCAGGTGTCGCGGGGTAACACAGATACGCAGTATTTT.

The genes are TRBV6-6 and TRBJ1-5; D gene ambiguous. CDR1 and CDR2 from the germline V gene are MNHNY and SVGAGI (reference sequence). V was shortened by 11 bases and J by 4 bases, with 18 bases between the two germline ends. The CDR3 is 14 amino acids. CDR3 sequence: CAAGGFDTNQPQHF. CDR3 DNA: TGTGCCGCCGGCGGCTTCGATACTAATCAGCCCCAGCATTTT.

The V call is TRBV5-1, the J call TRBJ1-2; possible D gene TRBD1, 5 bases. Germline CDR1 is SGHRS and CDR2 is YFSETQ. The CDR3 extends over 14 amino acids. V gave up 1 base and J gave up 7 bases, with 14 bases separating them. This CDR3 is CASSLLGQGVGYTF. The DNA for the CDR3 is TGCGCCAGCAGCTTGTTGGGCCAAGGGGTTGGCTACACCTTC. The whole variable domain, filled in from reference TRBV5-1 and TRBJ1-2, reads KAGVTQTPRYLIKTRGQQVTLSCSPISGHRSVSWYQQTPGQGLQFLFEYFSETQRNKGNFPGRFSGRQFSNSRSEMNVSTLELGDSALYLCASSLLGQGVGYTFGSGTRLTVV.

The chain is built from TRBV19 and TRBJ1-2; 8 bases agree with TRBD1. The germline V gene has CDR1 LNHDA and CDR2 SQIVND (reference sequence). This CDR3 has 15 residues. Trimming removed 5 bases from V and 2 bases from J; junction bases left unmatched: 7. The CDR3 bases are TGTGCCAGTAGTCGTACCGGGACAGGAAACTATGGCTACACCTTC. Protein product: CASSRTGTGNYGYTF.

This clone was recorded a few times. The chain uses TRBV7-9 and TRBJ2-1, with 7 bases fitting TRBD2. With V trimmed by 5 bases and J by 9 bases, 19 bases remained unmatched. The V gene's germline CDR1 is SEHNR and CDR2 FQNEAQ (reference sequence). This CDR3 has 17 amino acids. The CDR3 coding sequence is TGTGCCAGCAGCGAAGGAGCGGCTTGGCGGGAGAGGGTTGAGCAGTTCTTC. Its translation is CASSEGAAWRERVEQFF.

In its sample, this clone was seen many times. The junction differs from germline at one of its ends, possibly a read error. The rearrangement links TRBV6-5 to TRBJ1-6, with a possible D match to TRBD1 (6 bases). Germline V gene sequence: CDR1 MNHEY, CDR2 SVGAGI. The CDR3 runs to 15 residues. CDR3 protein: CASSPWGGYDSPLHF. In DNA, the CDR3 is TGTGCCAGCAGCCCATGGGGGGGCTATGATTCACCCCTCCACTTT.

In nucleotides, the CDR3 is TGTGCCATCAGTAGAGGGGAGGACACTGAAGCTTTCTTT. Amino acid sequence: CAISRGEDTEAFF. V usage is TRBV10-3 and J usage is TRBJ1-1, with D possibly matching TRBD1 (5 bases). This CDR3 is built from 13 residues. V was clipped by 5 bases and J by 3 bases, with 10 bases between them. Germline lookup yields CDR1 ENHRY and CDR2 SYGVKD.

This chain connects TRBV28 to TRBJ2-7; 10 bases match TRBD1. The J segment lost 5 bases and the V segment lost 5 bases, leaving 9 bases of the junction unmatched. The germline V gene encodes CDR1 MDHEN and CDR2 SYDVKM. The CDR3 extends over 15 amino acids. As DNA, the CDR3 is TGTGCCAGCAGTGCTCCCGGGACAGGGGCGGACGAGCAGTACTTC. Its translation: CASSAPGTGADEQYF.

The chain uses TRBV27 and TRBJ1-2, with TRBD1 matching 10 bases. Trimming cost V 5 bases and J 5 bases; bases outside gene matches: 8. Germline V gives CDR1 MNHEY, CDR2 SMNVEV (reference sequence). The CDR3 is 15 residues long. CDR3 sequence reads: CASSPGTGDLYGYTF. For the CDR3, the DNA is TGTGCCAGCAGTCCAGGGACAGGGGATCTGTATGGCTACACCTTC.

This clone has a handful of counts. The chain carries TRBV5-8 and TRBJ1-4; no firm D call. CDR3 length equals 16 residues. Germline lookup yields CDR1 SGHTS and CDR2 YDEGEE. Trimming shortened V by 0 bases and J by 7 bases, and 16 bases separated the two germline ends. The CDR3: CASSLDLAALTEKLFF. CDR3 nucleotides: TGTGCCAGCAGCTTGGATCTGGCGGCTCTTACTGAAAAACTGTTTTTT.

J is TRBJ1-5 and V is TRBV5-1, with TRBD1 identical over 12 bases. Germline V gives CDR1 SGHRS, CDR2 YFSETQ. J was trimmed by 6 bases and V by 4 bases; bases with no gene match: 8. The CDR3 sequence is 16 residues long. CDR3 loop: CASSIGTGGGSQPQHF. The CDR3 bases are TGCGCCAGCAGCATTGGGACAGGGGGCGGGAGTCAGCCCCAGCATTTT.

This clone came up many times. The chain has TRBV3-1 (or the pseudogene TRBV3-2) and TRBJ1-6; D is possibly TRBD1 (5 bases). The CDR3 is 16 amino acids. CDR1 is LGHDT and CDR2 is YNNKEL in the germline V gene (reference sequence). V shed 2 bases and J shed 4 bases, with 12 bases lying between them. CDR3 loop: CASSQTSQGYNSPLHF. The CDR3 DNA reads TGTGCCAGCAGCCAAACTTCGCAGGGTTATAATTCACCCCTCCACTTT.